This T cell receptor (beta chain) comes out of a study of human T cells and chemical hapten exposure. Within the library, unique molecular identifiers were attached to each individual cDNA molecule. TCRdb independently ran MiXCR on the RACE reads; one entry per CDR3 protein. The table lists fewer than 95,000 distinct CDR3 sequences, 8% to 11% of them singletons, with approximately 2.2% in the top ten. Notes on the study in general: Patch test scores rose with PT1 expanded TCR counts, a positive correlation.

The time point denotes: patch test 1, 2 weeks after DPC sensitization. The treatment denotes: therapeutic diphenylcyclopropenone sensitization with weekly scalp DPC. On this clonotype itself: As yet, its antigen is unknown.

V trimming: 4 bases; J trimming: 4 bases; junction bases outside the gene matches: 6. The CDR3 is made up of 16 amino acids. The genes are TRBV12-3 or TRBV12-4 and TRBJ2-3, with 12 bases aligning to TRBD2. Here the sequenced sample was whole blood, taken in connection with sensitization to the hapten diphenylcyclopropenone (DPC). The receptor's source is a man aged 35-49 years with alopecia areata. Some clones in this sample may be carry-over from other donors' samples. CDR3 bases: TGTGCCAGCAGTTCCCTAGCGGGAGGGCCCGCAGATACGCAGTATTTT. Encoded protein: CASSSLAGGPADTQYF.